This T cell receptor beta chain was observed in a study of blood T cell repertoires in COVID-19. Study summary: Researchers got acute and convalescent COVID-19 samples from the United States, Italy and Spain. Sample material is recorded as cDNA or gDNA derived from T cells, B-cell-depleted T cells, or PBMCs.

Original data processing: Estimation of nucleated cell counts relied on the amplification of reference gene primers. Measured with immunoSEQ multiplex PCR; TCRdb has only the in-frame clones, and not every one. V and J calls plus clone size are reproduced from that table; the DNA served to infer D and trimming. The table has fewer than 150,000 clones, under 90% seen once; the top ten hold more than 3%. Trimming removed 4 bases at V and 9 bases at J, with 25 bases between. The CDR3 is 17 amino acids. Germline CDR1 is SGHVS and CDR2 is FQNEAQ. This TCR was sampled from a man aged 50 or older in a cohort exposed to, infected with or recovered from COVID-19 (not recorded which). This chain joins TRBV7-8 and TRBJ2-1, with a tentative D call TRBD1 (6 bases). Sequences were obtained from PBMCs or T cells enriched from blood (not recorded which). DNA for the CDR3: TGTGCCAGCAGCTGGGGGCGTGGCAGGAGGATTGGGGGTGAGCAGTTCTTC. Residues: CASSWGRGRRIGGEQFF.